This is a list of T cell receptor beta chains from one sample in a study of multiple sclerosis patients with progressive multifocal leukoencephalopathy. Produced via immunoSEQ multiplex PCR; TCRdb's table is partial and in-frame only. Among roughly 30,000 clones listed, approximately 90% were seen once. The sample comprised PBMCs. Source of these receptors: a human donor with multiple sclerosis. Each CDR3 is given with its conserved first and last residue. The D gene is left open where the match is weak. Clone sizes are given selectively: once, few, many, or a class where the clone is expanded.

cdr3_aa cdr3_nt d_call clone_size j_call v_call
CASSYDRGYNEQFF TGTGCCAGCAGTTACGATCGGGGCTACAATGAGCAGTTCTTC . . TRBJ2-1 TRBV6-5
CASSYRTSTDTQYF TGTGCCAGCAGCTACCGGACTAGCACAGATACGCAGTATTTT . . TRBJ2-3 TRBV7-3
CASSSGTVPYEQYF TGTGCCAGCAGCTCCGGGACAGTTCCCTACGAGCAGTACTTC TRBD1 . TRBJ2-7 TRBV9
CASSLRDVDTQYF TGTGCCAGCTCACTCAGGGATGTAGATACGCAGTATTTT . once TRBJ2-3 TRBV18
CASSSGQGATQYF TGTGCCAGCAGTTCGGGACAGGGGGCTACGCAGTATTTT TRBD1 . TRBJ2-3 TRBV27
CASSLDRGRTEAFF TGCGCCAGCAGCTTAGACAGGGGGCGAACTGAAGCTTTCTTT TRBD1 . TRBJ1-1 TRBV5-1
CASSYLGPLGEAFF TGTGCCAGCAGTTACTTAGGGCCCCTCGGGGAAGCTTTCTTT . few TRBJ1-1 TRBV6-6
CASSLQLTSGGAGETQYF TGTGCCAGCAGCCTTCAACTGACTAGCGGGGGGGCTGGGGAGACCCAGTACTTC TRBD2 . TRBJ2-5 TRBV7-7
CASSPPSVVAGAYNEQFF TGTGCCAGCTCACCACCTTCTGTAGTGGCAGGGGCCTACAATGAGCAGTTCTTC . . TRBJ2-1 TRBV18
CASSQQGGQGLYEQYF TGTGCCAGCAGCCAACAAGGGGGACAGGGGTTATACGAGCAGTACTTC TRBD1 . TRBJ2-7 TRBV4-1
CASRDLARTAPTNYGYTF TGTGCCAGCAGGGATCTTGCTCGGACAGCTCCAACTAACTATGGCTACACCTTC . . TRBJ1-2 TRBV7-3
CASTRIGGEYEQYF TGTGCCAGTACCCGGATCGGGGGCGAGTACGAGCAGTACTTC . . TRBJ2-7 TRBV19
CSGGQGNTEAFF TGCAGCGGCGGACAGGGGAACACTGAAGCTTTCTTT TRBD1 . TRBJ1-1 TRBV29-1
CASSPGMGMVGYTF TGCGCCAGCAGCCCCGGTATGGGTATGGTGGGCTACACCTTC . . TRBJ1-2 TRBV5-1
CASSPKQGTNTGELFF TGCGCCAGCAGCCCAAAACAGGGGACGAACACCGGGGAGCTGTTTTTT TRBD1 . TRBJ2-2 TRBV4-1
CASKEGSYGYTF TGTGCCAGTAAGGAGGGCTCCTATGGCTACACCTTC . once TRBJ1-2 TRBV19
CSVVDPRTAGANVLTF TGCAGCGTTGTGGACCCTAGGACCGCCGGGGCCAACGTCCTGACTTTC . . TRBJ2-6 TRBV29-1
CASSLGMNTEAFF TGTGCCAGCAGCTTAGGGATGAACACTGAAGCTTTCTTT . . TRBJ1-1 TRBV7-3
CASSDRGRTDTQYF TGTGCCAGTTCGGACAGGGGGAGAACAGATACGCAGTATTTT TRBD1 . TRBJ2-3 TRBV5-6
CASSHGREGQPQHF TGTGCCAGCAGCCACGGACGTGAAGGCCAGCCCCAGCATTTT . . TRBJ1-5 TRBV4-2
CASSYVSGGVTEAFF TGTGCCAGCAGTTACGTTTCGGGAGGAGTTACTGAAGCTTTCTTT . . TRBJ1-1 TRBV6-5
CASSLAYLNTEAFF TGTGCCAGCAGCTTAGCCTATTTGAACACTGAAGCTTTCTTT . . TRBJ1-1 TRBV7-9
CASSLPGTGSEQYF TGTGCCAGCAGCCTGCCCGGGACAGGTTCCGAGCAGTACTTC TRBD1 . TRBJ2-7 TRBV13
CASSRAGTGNTEAFF TGTGCCAGCAGCCGGGCCGGGACTGGGAACACTGAAGCTTTCTTT . . TRBJ1-1 TRBV5-6